The 32 T cell receptor beta chains below come from one sample, sequenced in a study of blood T cell repertoires in COVID-19. Some clones are missing from TCRdb's copy, which holds only in-frame ones; the method was immunoSEQ multiplex PCR. The sample records roughly 180,000 clones, just over 85% being singletons. Sequenced: peripheral blood. The source is a man aged 55 to 70 with acute or convalescent COVID-19.

This rearrangement joins TRBV18 to TRBJ2-3; 8 positions agree with TRBD2. The CDR3 spans 16 residues. The germline V gene has CDR1 KGHSH and CDR2 LQKENI. J lost 1 base, V lost 1 base, and 4 bases had no gene match. In nucleotides, the CDR3 is TGTGCCAGCTCACCACGTACTAGCGGCCGCACAGATACGCAGTATTTT. It translates to CASSPRTSGRTDTQYF.

This clone has only one observation. CDR3 amino acids: CASRDGRWYNEQFF. CDR3 nucleotide sequence: TGTGCCAGCAGAGACGGGAGGTGGTACAATGAGCAGTTCTTC. The rearrangement joins TRBV5-8 to TRBJ2-1; 7 positions match TRBD2. The CDR3 covers 14 residues. CDR1 is SGHTS, CDR2 YDEGEE, per germline. V lost 5 bases, J lost 4 bases, and 6 bases stayed unmatched.

CDR3 nucleotide sequence: TGTGCCAGTCGTGGACTAGCTGGAAAGGATGAGCAGTTCTTC. Its protein is CASRGLAGKDEQFF. This chain links TRBV19 with TRBJ2-1; 8 bases are a match to TRBD2. After removal of 8 bases from V and 8 bases from J, the junction contained 11 bases not matched to a gene. There are 14 residues in the CDR3. CDR1 is LNHDA and CDR2 is SQIVND in the germline V gene (reference sequence).

The chain uses TRBV4-1 and TRBJ1-2, with 8 nucleotides matching TRBD1. The V gene's germline CDR1 is MGHRA and CDR2 YSYEKL. With 0 bases clipped from V and 5 bases from J, the junction kept 8 bases outside the gene matches. The CDR3 contains 16 residues. The CDR3, as DNA: TGCGCCAGCAGCCAAGATTTCGGCCAGGGGGCGTATGGCTACACCTTC. This translates into CASSQDFGQGAYGYTF.

This chain connects TRBV6-5 to TRBJ2-2, with TRBD2 matching over 7 bases. The CDR3 covers 15 residues. The ends lost 1 base at V and 6 bases at J; junction bases unmatched: 5. Germline V gives CDR1 MNHEY, CDR2 SVGAGI. CDR3 sequence (DNA): TGTGCCAGCAGTTACTTGCAGGGAGGGCCCGGGGAGCTGTTTTTT. Its protein is CASSYLQGGPGELFF.

The rearrangement links TRBV9 to TRBJ1-2, with unresolved D. Germline V gene lookup returns CDR1 SGDLS and CDR2 YYNGEE. The CDR3 runs to 14 residues. The V gene lost 4 bases and the J gene lost 1 base, with 11 bases spanning the gap. The CDR3 spells CASSSAEVNYGYTF. CDR3 sequence (DNA): TGTGCCAGCAGCTCCGCGGAGGTTAACTATGGCTACACCTTC.

The chain recombines TRBV28 with TRBJ1-2; TRBD1 matches 7 bases. The length of the CDR3 is 15 residues. Germline CDR1 MDHEN, CDR2 SYDVKM. V lost 5 bases and J lost 4; bases outside the gene matches: 10. CDR3 sequence: CASSPWGRGAYGYTF. The CDR3 region has the DNA TGTGCCAGCAGTCCCTGGGGCAGGGGGGCCTATGGCTACACCTTC.

In this sample, this clone turned up once. The rearrangement links TRBV25-1 to TRBJ1-4; D may be TRBD1 (6 bases). Trimming left V 0 bases short and J 4 bases short, with 9 bases between. The germline gives CDR1 MGHDK, CDR2 SYGVNS. CDR3 size: 15 residues. Here the CDR3 reads CASSEYRGGNEKLFF. For the CDR3, the DNA is TGTGCCAGCAGTGAATATAGGGGGGGTAATGAAAAACTGTTTTTT. The complete variable domain, with remaining parts taken from reference TRBV25-1 and TRBJ1-4, reads EADIYQTPRYLVIGTGKKITLECSQTMGHDKMYWYQQDPGMELHLIHYSYGVNSTEKGDLSSESTVSRIRTEHFPLTLESARPSHTSQYLCASSEYRGGNEKLFFGSGTQLSVL.

The rearrangement links TRBV12-3 or TRBV12-4 to TRBJ1-2; 7 bases are a match to TRBD1. The CDR3 length is 13 residues. The V and J ends lost 7 bases and 8 bases, in that order; junction bases with no gene match: 10. CDR3 in amino acids: CASTTEGARGYTF. CDR3 sequence (DNA): TGTGCCAGCACCACCGAGGGGGCTCGGGGCTACACCTTC.

The rearrangement joins TRBV5-1 to TRBJ1-1, with D possibly TRBD1 on 5 matching bases. There are 15 residues in the CDR3. Trimming took off 2 bases at V and 8 bases at J, with 19 bases between the two ends. Germline CDR1 is SGHRS and CDR2 is YFSETQ. The CDR3 coding sequence is TGCGCCAGCAGCTTCCTTACTGATGGCCGACAGGAAGCTTTCTTT. Amino acids: CASSFLTDGRQEAFF.

The chain is built from TRBV3-1 (or the pseudogene TRBV3-2) and TRBJ2-3; D gene ambiguous. CDR1 LGHDT and CDR2 YNNKEL come from the germline V gene (reference sequence). With 1 base removed from V and 4 bases from J, the gap between germline ends came to 3 bases. The CDR3 runs to 12 residues. The chain's CDR3 is CASSQAADTQYF. CDR3 sequence (DNA): TGTGCCAGCAGCCAAGCCGCAGATACGCAGTATTTT.

The chain carries TRBV3-1 (or the pseudogene TRBV3-2) and TRBJ2-3; 7 positions agree with TRBD2. Germline assignment: CDR1 LGHDT and CDR2 YNNKEL (reference sequence). The CDR3 runs 15 residues. After removal of 1 base from V and 6 bases from J, the junction contained 7 bases not matched to a gene. The CDR3 DNA is TGTGCCAGCAGCCAAGTCAGCGGGGTCCCGGATACGCAGTATTTT. Translation gives CASSQVSGVPDTQYF.

The V and J genes are TRBV3-1 (or the pseudogene TRBV3-2) and TRBJ2-2; possibly TRBD2 for D (6 bases). Trimming took 4 bases from V and 0 from J, leaving 9 bases between them. Germline V CDR1 and CDR2: LGHDT, YNNKEL (reference sequence). This CDR3 region has 15 residues. The CDR3 here is CASSPRDSNTGELFF. The CDR3 nucleotides are TGTGCCAGCAGCCCCCGGGACTCGAACACCGGGGAGCTGTTTTTT.

The chain is built from TRBV5-1 and TRBJ1-4; TRBD1 aligns across 7 bases. CDR3 length equals 14 residues. The V gene end was trimmed by 2 bases and the J gene end by 5 bases; junction bases not matched to a gene: 3. Germline CDR1 SGHRS, CDR2 YFSETQ. CDR3 DNA sequence: TGCGCCAGCAGCTTCTCAGGGGGGAATGAAAAACTGTTTTTT. It translates to CASSFSGGNEKLFF.

The chain carries TRBV11-1 and TRBJ2-7; 9 positions agree with TRBD2. This CDR3 has 15 amino acids. Germline CDR1 and CDR2: SGHAT and FQDESV (reference sequence). Trimming cost V 3 bases and J 2 bases; bases outside gene matches: 5. In DNA, the CDR3 is TGTGCCAGCAGCTTTTCTAGCGGGAAAACCTACGAGCAGTACTTC. It yields the protein CASSFSSGKTYEQYF.

The chain combines TRBV30 with TRBJ2-2; D gene ambiguous. V was pared by 2 bases and J by 4 bases, with 5 bases between. CDR1 and CDR2 from the germline V gene are GTSNPN and SVGIG (reference sequence). The CDR3 is 12 amino acids. The CDR3 sequence is CAWSSSTGELFF. The CDR3 coding sequence is TGTGCCTGGAGTTCCTCCACCGGGGAGCTGTTTTTT.

This chain links TRBV10-3 with TRBJ1-1; D call uncertain. CDR3 size: 15 residues. Trimming stripped 8 bases from V and 0 bases from J, with 16 bases between. Germline lookup yields CDR1 ENHRY and CDR2 SYGVKD. The CDR3 coding sequence is TGTGCCATCGGGGAGAGAGGTCAGCTGAACACTGAAGCTTTCTTT. Its translation: CAIGERGQLNTEAFF.

The genes are TRBV27 and TRBJ1-2; a possible D gene is TRBD1 (6 bases). The CDR3 is made up of 14 amino acids. The germline V gene has CDR1 MNHEY and CDR2 SMNVEV (reference sequence). Trimming took off 6 bases at V and 4 bases at J, with 15 bases between the two ends. The CDR3 coding sequence is TGTGCCAGCAGGGTAGGGGGAACGGTCTATGGCTACACCTTC. Encoded protein: CASRVGGTVYGYTF.

This clone has only a few counts. This chain joins TRBV2 and TRBJ1-3, with D unclear. Germline loops: CDR1 SNHLY, CDR2 FYNNEI. CDR3 length: 14 residues. V lost 1 base and J lost 4, with 8 bases in between. CDR3 sequence: CASSEGRGGNTIYF. CDR3 in DNA: TGTGCCAGCAGTGAAGGTCGGGGAGGAAACACCATATATTTT.

The V call is TRBV5-1, the J call TRBJ1-1; the match to TRBD1 covers 9 bases. This CDR3 is 17 amino acids long. After removal of 5 bases from V and 1 base from J, the junction contained 12 bases not matched to a gene. CDR1 SGHRS and CDR2 YFSETQ come from the germline V gene. CDR3 region: CASSPRNRGRGNTEAFF. The CDR3 DNA reads as TGCGCCAGCAGTCCCCGGAACAGGGGGCGGGGGAACACTGAAGCTTTCTTT.

J is TRBJ1-5 and V is TRBV7-8; D possibly corresponds to TRBD1 (5 bases). The CDR3 is 15 residues long. CDR1 is SGHVS, CDR2 FQNEAQ, per germline. V lost 5 bases to trimming and J lost 4 bases, with 15 bases between them. CDR3 in DNA: TGTGCCAGCAGCAGGGGCCGGGTCACAAATCAGCCCCAGCATTTT. Encoded protein: CASSRGRVTNQPQHF.

The chain uses TRBV7-9 and TRBJ1-2, with D unresolved. The CDR3 consists of 15 residues. With 2 bases removed from V and 0 bases from J, the gap between germline ends came to 10 bases. CDR1 is SEHNR and CDR2 is FQNEAQ in the germline V gene (reference sequence). Here the CDR3 DNA reads TGTGCCAGCAGCTTATTGGGCTCTTCTAACTATGGCTACACCTTC. It translates to CASSLLGSSNYGYTF.

The V gene is TRBV30, the J gene TRBJ1-5; TRBD1 matches 10 bases. V was pared by 2 bases and J by 6 bases, with 13 bases of the junction left unmatched. Germline V gives CDR1 GTSNPN, CDR2 SVGIG (reference sequence). This CDR3 is 17 amino acids long. As DNA, the CDR3 is TGTGCCTGGAGTCGGGACAGGGGACTACCGGGAGGTCAGCCCCAGCATTTT. Translation gives CAWSRDRGLPGGQPQHF.

The CDR3 loop is CASSSTSGRDRDTQYF. The CDR3 DNA reads as TGTGCCAGCAGCTCGACTAGCGGGAGGGATCGAGATACGCAGTATTTT. The gene calls are TRBV5-4 and TRBJ2-3; 14 bases line up with TRBD2. There are 16 residues in the CDR3. Germline CDR1 is SGHNT and CDR2 is YYREEE (reference sequence). J lost 5 bases, V lost 3 bases, and 5 bases had no gene match.

This chain connects TRBV27 to TRBJ2-1, with D perhaps matching TRBD2 (5 bases). Deletions cut 6 bases from V and 1 base from J, with 10 bases between. CDR3 length equals 14 residues. Germline assignment: CDR1 MNHEY and CDR2 SMNVEV (reference sequence). CDR3 nucleotides: TGTGCCAGCAGCACGGGGATTTCCTACAATGAGCAGTTCTTC. It codes for CASSTGISYNEQFF.

In DNA form, the CDR3 reads TGTGCCAGCAGCTTAGGGGCGGGACCCACAGATACGCAGTATTTT. Its translation is CASSLGAGPTDTQYF. The chain recombines TRBV7-2 with TRBJ2-3; D is possibly TRBD2 (6 bases). CDR3 length: 15 amino acids. The V gene lost 1 base and the J gene lost 2 bases, with 10 bases spanning the gap. Germline V CDR1 and CDR2: SGHTA, FQGNSA.

J is TRBJ2-3 and V is TRBV9, with 9 positions matching TRBD1. The CDR3 consists of 14 residues. Germline values: CDR1 SGDLS, CDR2 YYNGEE. V trimming: 5 bases; J trimming: 5 bases; junction bases outside the gene matches: 6. In DNA form, the CDR3 reads TGTGCCAGCAGAGATGACAGGGGGGGAGATACGCAGTATTTT. This translates into CASRDDRGGDTQYF.

This clone was counted once. The chain is built from TRBV29-1 and TRBJ1-2, with D unclear. The CDR3 length is 12 residues. Looked up from germline, CDR1 is SQVTM and CDR2 is ANQGSEA. For the CDR3, the DNA is TGCAGTATAGTAGGGAGGTTAAATGGCTACACCTTC. It codes for CSIVGRLNGYTF. Complete variable domain (other parts from reference TRBV29-1 and TRBJ1-2): SAVISQKPSRDICQRGTSLTIQCQVDSQVTMMFWYRQQPGQSLTLIATANQGSEATYESGFVIDKFPISRPNLTFSTLTVSNMSPEDSSIYLCSIVGRLNGYTFGSGTRLTVV.

The V and J genes are TRBV5-1 and TRBJ2-2; D possibly corresponds to TRBD2 (7 bases). This CDR3 spans 16 amino acids. CDR1 and CDR2 from the germline V gene are SGHRS and YFSETQ. Deletions cut 4 bases from V and 5 bases from J, with 18 bases between. The chain's CDR3 is CASSPRGGLGTGELFF. The CDR3 coding sequence is TGCGCCAGCAGCCCGAGGGGGGGCCTGGGGACCGGGGAGCTGTTTTTT.

The V call is TRBV5-5, the J call TRBJ2-1; D is possibly TRBD1 (7 bases). V lost 7 bases, J lost 4 bases, and 15 bases lay in between. This CDR3 contains 14 residues. The V gene's germline CDR1 is SGHKS and CDR2 YYEKEE (reference sequence). CDR3 nucleotides: TGTGCCAGCTCCAGGGGGGACACTTACAATGAGCAGTTCTTC. Translation gives CASSRGDTYNEQFF.

This clone was observed once. The chain carries TRBV28 and TRBJ2-7; D gene uncertain. Germline-derived CDR1 and CDR2 are MDHEN and SYDVKM. Trimming removed 8 bases from V and 2 bases from J, with 10 bases in between. The CDR3 contains 12 residues. CDR3 nucleotides: TGTGCCAGCCGGAGCATTACCTACGAGCAGTACTTC. It codes for CASRSITYEQYF.

The rearrangement uses TRBV15 and TRBJ2-1, with no clear D. Trimming took 6 bases from V and 4 from J, leaving 10 bases between them. The CDR3 is made up of 13 amino acids. CDR1 is LNHNV and CDR2 is YYDKDF in the germline V gene (reference sequence). CDR3 DNA sequence: TGTGCCACCAGTTTGTCCCAATACAATGAGCAGTTCTTC. This encodes CATSLSQYNEQFF.